The 2 T cell receptor beta chains below were found in one sample sequenced in a study of OX40 agonist ivuxolimab in advanced cancers. The table came from immunoSEQ multiplex PCR; TCRdb's copy has only in-frame clones and leaves some out. Of 10,000 to 13,000 clones in the sample, around 84% were seen once. The input for sequencing was CD4+ or CD8+ T cells sorted from blood, taken in a trial of the OX40 agonist ivuxolimab. The receptors were sampled from an adult with an advanced solid tumor such as melanoma, head and neck, liver or kidney cancer.

The rearrangement uses TRBV6-5 and TRBJ2-1; D possibly matches TRBD1 or TRBD2 (6 bases each). V lost 6 bases, J lost 1 base, and 13 bases lay in between. The CDR3 runs to 15 residues. CDR1 MNHEY and CDR2 SVGAGI come from the germline V gene. CDR3 sequence: CASSAEGGSYNEQFF. In DNA, the CDR3 is TGTGCCAGCAGCGCGGAAGGGGGGTCCTACAATGAGCAGTTCTTC.

V gene TRBV30 combines with J gene TRBJ1-4; D gene unclear. The germline V gene has CDR1 GTSNPN and CDR2 SVGIG (reference sequence). The V end lost 1 base, the J end lost 4 bases, and 7 bases lay between the germline ends. The CDR3 spans 13 residues. Written as DNA, the CDR3 is TGTGCCTGGAGTGGTCAGGTTAATGAAAAACTGTTTTTT. Protein: CAWSGQVNEKLFF.